Shown below are 24 T cell receptor beta chains from a single sample sequenced in a study of T cells in Graves' hyperthyroidism and ophthalmopathy. The TCR beta CDR3 regions underwent amplification using RNA transcripts as the source. The TCR CDR3 was amplified in a first-round RT-PCR using the HTBI primer set. TCRdb passed the multiplex PCR reads through MiXCR, listing each CDR3 protein once. This sample has some 490,000 distinct CDR3 sequences, with about 16% found just once. Sequenced material: blood. These receptors were collected from a woman aged 30 to 39 with Graves' ophthalmopathy.

This clonotype was seen repeatedly, ten times or more. The chain uses TRBV7-3 and TRBJ2-1, with 7 bases aligning to TRBD1. The germline CDR1 and CDR2 sequences are SGHTA and FQGTGA. The CDR3 runs to 13 residues. V lost 4 bases, J lost 10 bases, and 7 bases stayed unmatched. The CDR3 coding sequence is TGTGCCAGCAGCTCGACAGGGACGGGGGAGCAGTTCTTC. Protein sequence: CASSSTGTGEQFF.

The table lists this clonotype with many counts. The chain has TRBV7-3 and TRBJ2-1, with 10 bases matching TRBD2. With V trimmed by 5 bases and J by 0 bases, 1 base remained unmatched. From germline, CDR1 is SGHTA and CDR2 FQGTGA. CDR3 length: 15 residues. CDR3 sequence: CASSPSGSSYNEQFF. The CDR3 DNA is TGTGCCAGCAGCCCTAGCGGGAGCTCCTACAATGAGCAGTTCTTC. Together with reference TRBV7-3 and TRBJ2-1, the CDR3 gives the full variable domain: GAGVSQTPSNKVTEKGKYVELRCDPISGHTALYWYRQSLGQGPEFLIYFQGTGAADDSGLPNDRFFAVRPEGSVSTLKIQRTERGDSAVYLCASSPSGSSYNEQFFGPGTRLTVL.

There are many counts of this clonotype. The CDR3 loop is CASSPHLSEQYF. As DNA, the CDR3 is TGTGCCAGCAGCCCCCACCTTAGCGAGCAGTACTTC. This chain connects TRBV27 to TRBJ2-7; no clear D gene. CDR1 is MNHEY and CDR2 is SMNVEV in the germline V gene (reference sequence). CDR3 length equals 12 residues. The ends were cut back, 6 bases at V and 6 bases at J, with 12 bases in the middle.

Comments on this clonotype: A much larger clone lies a single base off, so this may be a read error. The chain is built from TRBV5-1 and TRBJ1-2; 10 nucleotides match TRBD1. The CDR3 consists of 17 residues. Germline CDR1 SGHRS, CDR2 YFSETQ. V dropped 4 bases and J dropped 2; count of bases not matched to a gene: 11. The CDR3 loop reads CASSRSGQGIGNYGYTF. In nucleotides, the CDR3 is TGCGCCAGCAGCAGGTCGGGACAGGGGATCGGAAACTATGGCTACACCTTC.

Ten or more counts support this clonotype. The V gene is TRBV5-1, the J gene TRBJ1-1; the D is unclear. With 1 base removed from V and 0 bases from J, the gap between germline ends came to 7 bases. Per the germline V gene, CDR1 is SGHRS and CDR2 is YFSETQ. This CDR3 has 14 residues. Here the CDR3 DNA reads TGCGCCAGCAGCTTGAACGGAATGAACACTGAAGCTTTCTTT. It yields the protein CASSLNGMNTEAFF.

This clonotype was picked up many times. This rearrangement joins TRBV7-8 to TRBJ2-7; tentative D call: TRBD1 (5 bases). The CDR3 consists of 13 residues. Looked up from germline, CDR1 is SGHVS and CDR2 is FQNEAQ. The V and J ends lost 4 bases and 6 bases respectively, with 13 bases between them. CDR3 nucleotides: TGTGCCAGCAGCTGGATACAAGACAGCGAGCAGTACTTC. This gives the protein CASSWIQDSEQYF.

Here the CDR3 DNA reads TGTGCCAGCAGTGATCTATGGGCAACTGGAAACACCATATATTTT. Translated, it gives CASSDLWATGNTIYF. The V and J genes are TRBV6-1 and TRBJ1-3; D unclear. Trimming took 3 bases from V and 2 from J, leaving 11 bases between them. The V gene's germline CDR1 is MNHNS and CDR2 SASEGT. The CDR3 contains 15 residues.

This clonotype appeared a few times. The CDR3 DNA reads as TGCAGCGTTGAAGATGTGGTCGGGCTGGCCAAAAACATTCAGTACTTC. Protein sequence: CSVEDVVGLAKNIQYF. The chain recombines TRBV29-1 with TRBJ2-4; no clear D. Between the trimmed V and J ends, which lost 0 bases and 1 base, there was a span of 13 bases. This CDR3 is built from 16 residues. The germline CDR1 and CDR2 sequences are SQVTM and ANQGSEA.

This clonotype has a handful of counts. CDR3 coding DNA: TGTGCCAGCAGCTTGGGAGGGGGCTTTGAGAACACTGAAGCTTTCTTT. This codes for CASSLGGGFENTEAFF. The rearrangement links TRBV5-4 to TRBJ1-1; 7 nucleotides line up with TRBD1. Germline values: CDR1 SGHNT, CDR2 YYREEE (reference sequence). CDR3 size: 16 residues. V dropped 0 bases and J dropped 1; count of bases not matched to a gene: 6.

V is TRBV7-9 and J is TRBJ2-1; perhaps TRBD2 as D (6 bases). V lost 6 bases, J lost 4 bases, and 19 bases lay in between. CDR3 length equals 16 residues. The V gene's germline CDR1 is SEHNR and CDR2 FQNEAQ (reference sequence). CDR3 DNA: TGTGCCAGCAGAAAGAATCTGCGGGACGGGTACAATGAGCAGTTCTTC. It specifies CASRKNLRDGYNEQFF.

This clonotype occurred many times. The chain has TRBV30 and TRBJ1-4; no firm D call. V shed 0 bases and J shed 7 bases, with 15 bases lying between them. Germline V gene sequence: CDR1 GTSNPN, CDR2 SVGIG (reference sequence). This CDR3 has 15 residues. The CDR3, as DNA: TGTGCCTGGAGTGTTGGGTCAGGAGGTGGTGAAAAACTGTTTTTT. Protein product: CAWSVGSGGGEKLFF.

This CDR3 is CASSQQSSGREDTQYF. In nucleotides, the CDR3 is TGCGCCAGCAGCCAACAATCTAGCGGGAGGGAAGATACGCAGTATTTT. The chain is built from TRBV4-3 and TRBJ2-3; TRBD2 matches at 12 bases. V was pared by 2 bases and J by 5 bases, with 5 bases of the junction left unmatched. The CDR3 covers 16 residues. CDR1 LGHNA and CDR2 YSLEER come from the germline V gene.

This clonotype was recorded many times. The chain is built from TRBV28 and TRBJ2-5; D is undetermined. The V end lost 3 bases, the J end lost 1 base, and 15 bases lay between the germline ends. The CDR3 is 16 amino acids. Germline lookup yields CDR1 MDHEN and CDR2 SYDVKM. The CDR3 protein is CASSLMDLRTQETQYF. As DNA, the CDR3 is TGTGCCAGCAGTTTGATGGATCTGCGGACCCAAGAGACCCAGTACTTC. Based on the CDR3 plus reference TRBV28 and TRBJ2-5, the full variable domain is DVKVTQSSRYLVKRTGEKVFLECVQDMDHENMFWYRQDPGLGLRLIYFSYDVKMKEKGDIPEGYSVSREKKERFSLILESASTNQTSMYLCASSLMDLRTQETQYFGPGTRLLVL.

This clonotype was detected many times. The chain has TRBV6-6 and TRBJ1-4; no clear D gene. Trimming took off 2 bases at V and 8 bases at J, with 12 bases between the two ends. This CDR3 comprises 14 residues. CDR1 is MNHNY, CDR2 SVGAGI, per germline (reference sequence). CDR3 in amino acids: CASSYTGIAEKLFF. The CDR3 bases are TGTGCCAGCAGTTACACCGGGATAGCCGAAAAACTGTTTTTT.

The gene calls are TRBV4-1 and TRBJ2-3; D ambiguous. The CDR3 runs 13 residues. Germline values: CDR1 MGHRA, CDR2 YSYEKL. The V end lost 1 base, the J end lost 3 bases, and 5 bases lay between the germline ends. The CDR3 bases are TGCGCCAGCAGCCAAGTATGGACAGATACGCAGTATTTT. It codes for CASSQVWTDTQYF.

This clonotype was recorded a few times. The rearrangement joins TRBV27 to TRBJ2-3; 10 nucleotides line up with TRBD2. The CDR3 loop spans 16 amino acids. J lost 2 bases, V lost 4 bases, and 6 bases had no gene match. Germline CDR1 and CDR2: MNHEY and SMNVEV (reference sequence). CDR3: CASSSPLAGVTDTQYF. As DNA, the CDR3 is TGTGCCAGCAGTTCCCCTCTAGCGGGAGTCACAGATACGCAGTATTTT.

This clonotype was recorded many times. The V call is TRBV28, the J call TRBJ2-1, with D unresolved. Trimming shortened V by 6 bases and J by 4 bases, and 16 bases separated the two germline ends. Germline CDR1 reads MDHEN; CDR2 reads SYDVKM. The CDR3 runs to 15 residues. The chain's CDR3 is CASRHPCGVYNEQFF. The CDR3 DNA sequence: TGTGCCAGCAGACATCCGTGTGGAGTGTACAATGAGCAGTTCTTC.

There are many counts of this clonotype. V usage is TRBV28 and J usage is TRBJ2-4; D unresolved. Germline V gives CDR1 MDHEN, CDR2 SYDVKM. The CDR3 totals 13 residues. The V and J ends lost 2 bases and 7 bases respectively, with 9 bases between them. The CDR3 spells CASSLARMNIQYF. CDR3 nucleotides: TGTGCCAGCAGTTTAGCCCGGATGAACATTCAGTACTTC.

This clonotype was picked up many times. J is TRBJ2-1 and V is TRBV5-8; the match to TRBD1 covers 9 bases. The CDR3 is 13 residues long. V gave up 7 bases and J gave up 7 bases; unmatched junction bases: 6. Germline CDR1 and CDR2: SGHTS and YDEGEE. CDR3 in amino acids: CASARTGANEQFF. For the CDR3, the DNA is TGTGCCAGCGCCCGGACAGGGGCTAATGAGCAGTTCTTC.

This clonotype has a count of ten or more. V is TRBV11-2 and J is TRBJ2-5, with D perhaps TRBD1 (5 bases). Germline CDR1 and CDR2: SGHAT and FQNNGV. The CDR3 spans 14 residues. V was shortened by 5 bases and J by 0 bases, with 10 bases between the two germline ends. CDR3 in DNA: TGTGCCAGCAGCCCCCCAGGGAACCAAGAGACCCAGTACTTC. Translation: CASSPPGNQETQYF.

The rearrangement joins TRBV6-2 or TRBV6-3 to TRBJ2-7; D possibly corresponds to TRBD2 (6 bases). There are 13 residues in the CDR3. The germline V gene has CDR1 MNHEY and CDR2 SVGEGT. V lost 10 bases to trimming and J lost 3 bases, with 16 bases between them. This CDR3 reads CATCRGELYEQYF. The CDR3 DNA reads as TGTGCCACCTGTCGCGGGGAACTCTACGAGCAGTACTTC.

This clonotype occurred many times. The rearrangement joins TRBV28 to TRBJ2-7; perhaps TRBD2 as D (5 bases). The CDR3 length is 13 residues. Trimming cost V 4 bases and J 3 bases, with 10 bases left between them. Germline loops: CDR1 MDHEN, CDR2 SYDVKM. The CDR3 here is CASSSLSGYEQYF. DNA for the CDR3: TGTGCCAGCAGTTCCCTCAGCGGCTACGAGCAGTACTTC.

On this clonotype itself: Relative to the germline gene, one junction end is altered; a read error may explain this. The V and J genes are TRBV2 and TRBJ1-4; D remains ambiguous. The CDR3 runs 13 residues. Germline CDR1 is SNHLY and CDR2 is FYNNEI. This CDR3 is CASNEQFFEKLLF. In DNA form, the CDR3 reads TGTGCCAGCAACGAACAGTTTTTTGAAAAACTGCTTTTT.

In this sample, this clonotype turned up many times. The chain employs TRBV20-1 and TRBJ2-3, with 8 nucleotides matching TRBD2. The CDR3 sequence is 17 residues long. Germline V gene lookup returns CDR1 DFQATT and CDR2 SNEGSKA (reference sequence). V shed 5 bases and J 5 bases; nucleotides not matched to a gene: 18. The CDR3, as DNA: TGCAGTGCTGTTAGCCCTCTTGGTAGCGGGAAAGGAGATACGCAGTATTTT. Its protein product is CSAVSPLGSGKGDTQYF.